A single sample is the source of the 9 T cell receptor beta chains below, sequenced in a study of cytomegalovirus exposure and HLA in healthy donors. This PCR relied on a set of 60 Vbeta primers and 13 Jbeta primers. Repertoires were generated with immunoSEQ multiplex PCR, while TCRdb's copy carries only in-frame clones and drops some. The repertoire holds about 100,000 clones, 65% to 75% seen once, with 4.8% in the top ten. Sequencing input: PBMCs. Every receptor here comes from a woman between 18 and 29 years old in good health and CMV-seropositive.

The chain has TRBV11-2 and TRBJ2-1, with 13 nucleotides matching TRBD2. The CDR3 loop spans 17 amino acids. Per the germline V gene, CDR1 is SGHAT and CDR2 is FQNNGV. V shed 4 bases and J 5 bases; nucleotides not matched to a gene: 8. The CDR3 region is CASSSSAGTSGDNEQFF. Written as DNA, the CDR3 is TGTGCCAGCAGCTCAAGCGCCGGGACTAGCGGGGACAATGAGCAGTTCTTC.

The chain combines TRBV7-3 with TRBJ2-1; 8 positions match TRBD2. The CDR3 extends over 13 amino acids. Germline CDR1 and CDR2: SGHTA and FQGTGA. The V and J ends lost 5 bases and 8 bases, in that order; junction bases with no gene match: 5. The CDR3 loop reads CASSGGLDDEQFF. CDR3 in DNA: TGTGCCAGCAGCGGGGGACTAGACGATGAGCAGTTCTTC.

V is TRBV29-1 and J is TRBJ2-1, with a tentative D call TRBD2 (5 bases). Trimming left V 3 bases short and J 7 bases short, with 10 bases between. Per germline, CDR1 SQVTM and CDR2 ANQGSEA. CDR3 size: 12 residues. CDR3 residues: CSVDRSGNEQFF. The DNA of the CDR3 is TGCAGCGTTGATAGAAGCGGTAATGAGCAGTTCTTC.

The chain recombines TRBV27 with TRBJ2-2; a weak D match, TRBD2 (6 bases). Germline CDR1 reads MNHEY; CDR2 reads SMNVEV (reference sequence). The CDR3 covers 13 residues. V gave up 4 bases and J gave up 8 bases, with 11 bases separating them. CDR3 DNA sequence: TGTGCCAGCAGTTGGGACTCCCGGGGGGAGCTGTTTTTT. As protein: CASSWDSRGELFF.

The chain links TRBV23-1 to TRBJ1-2; perhaps TRBD1 as D (5 bases). TRBV23-1 counts as an open reading frame of uncertain function. V gave up 0 bases and J gave up 5 bases, with 19 bases separating them. This CDR3 has 17 residues. CDR3 region: CASSQSSHPGHRYGYTF. Written as DNA, the CDR3 is TGCGCCAGCAGTCAATCGAGTCATCCGGGTCACAGGTATGGCTACACCTTC.

Concerning this clone: The junction does not match germline at one end; this may be a read error. This chain joins TRBV6-1 and TRBJ2-7; TRBD2 aligns across 9 bases. The CDR3 is 14 residues long. Per the germline V gene, CDR1 is MNHNS and CDR2 is SASEGT. The CDR3 DNA sequence: TGTGCCAGCGGATTAGCGGGAGACAGGCACGAGCAGCACTTC. It translates to CASGLAGDRHEQHF.

The chain has TRBV4-2 and TRBJ2-7, with TRBD2 matching 8 bases. The V gene end was trimmed by 0 bases and the J gene end by 7 bases; junction bases not matched to a gene: 5. This CDR3 contains 14 residues. In germline, CDR1 is LGHNA, CDR2 YNFKEQ. In nucleotides, the CDR3 is TGTGCCAGCAGCCAAGAGGAGCGGGAGCGGGAGCAGTACTTC. This sequence encodes CASSQEEREREQYF.

V is TRBV7-2 and J is TRBJ2-7, with 12 bases fitting TRBD2. V gave up 3 bases and J gave up 2 bases; unmatched junction bases: 5. Germline V gene sequence: CDR1 SGHTA, CDR2 FQGNSA. The length of the CDR3 is 16 residues. Here the CDR3 reads CASSFLAGGPTYEQYF. The CDR3 nucleotides are TGTGCCAGCAGCTTTCTAGCGGGAGGGCCAACCTACGAGCAGTACTTC. Together with reference TRBV7-2 and TRBJ2-7, the CDR3 gives the full variable domain: GAGVSQSPSNKVTEKGKDVELRCDPISGHTALYWYRQSLGQGLEFLIYFQGNSAPDKSGLPSDRFSAERTGGSVSTLTIQRTQQEDSAVYLCASSFLAGGPTYEQYFGPGTRLTVT.

This clone was counted only a few times. CDR3 coding DNA: TGTGCCAGCATCCGGACAGGGACGATTCACGAGCAGTACTTC. Translation gives CASIRTGTIHEQYF. The rearrangement joins TRBV28 to TRBJ2-7; 8 nucleotides match TRBD1. With 7 bases clipped from V and 5 bases from J, the junction kept 10 bases outside the gene matches. This CDR3 is 14 amino acids long. The germline CDR1 and CDR2 sequences are MDHEN and SYDVKM.